A selection of T cell receptor beta chains follows, all from one sample in a study of blood T cell repertoires in COVID-19. Some clones are missing from TCRdb's copy, which holds only in-frame ones; the method was immunoSEQ multiplex PCR. The sample yields about 250,000 clones, roughly nine tenths seen once. Material for sequencing was peripheral blood. These receptors came from an older woman who had recovered from COVID-19. Both conserved end residues are part of each CDR3. D genes are given only for firm matches. Clone size is shown for a subset of rows, as once, few, many or a class of expanded clone.

cdr3_nt: TGTGCCAGTAGTGACCGACTAAACGGACAAGAGACCCAGTACTTC
cdr3_aa: CASSDRLNGQETQYF
clone_size: -
j_call: TRBJ2-5
v_call: TRBV19
cdr3_length: 15
d_call: -

cdr3_nt: TGTGCCAGCAGACTAGCGGGGCCAGATACGCAGTATTTT
cdr3_aa: CASRLAGPDTQYF
clone_size: -
j_call: TRBJ2-3
v_call: TRBV12-3/TRBV12-4
cdr3_length: 13
d_call: TRBD2

cdr3_nt: TGTGCCACCAGTGGGCAAGTCCAAGAGACCCAGTACTTC
cdr3_aa: CATSGQVQETQYF
clone_size: -
j_call: TRBJ2-5
v_call: TRBV24-1
cdr3_length: 13
d_call: -

cdr3_nt: TGTGCCAGCAGCGTAGGGGGACAGCACTCCTACGAGCAGTACTTC
cdr3_aa: CASSVGGQHSYEQYF
clone_size: -
j_call: TRBJ2-7
v_call: TRBV9
cdr3_length: 15
d_call: TRBD1

cdr3_nt: TGTGCCAGCAGTGAGAGCCCCGGGAGGACTTTCTTT
cdr3_aa: CASSESPGRTFF
clone_size: -
j_call: TRBJ1-1
v_call: TRBV12-3/TRBV12-4
cdr3_length: 12
d_call: -

cdr3_nt: TGTGCCAGCAGCGAACAGGGTATTGGTAAGGACGAGCAGTACTTC
cdr3_aa: CASSEQGIGKDEQYF
clone_size: -
j_call: TRBJ2-7
v_call: TRBV28
cdr3_length: 15
d_call: -

cdr3_nt: TGTGCCAGCAGTTTGCCTTACCGGGACAGATATCAAGAGACCCAGTACTTC
cdr3_aa: CASSLPYRDRYQETQYF
clone_size: -
j_call: TRBJ2-5
v_call: TRBV28
cdr3_length: 17
d_call: TRBD1

cdr3_nt: TGCGCCAGCAGCTCCCTGTTGGCAAGCAATGAGCAGTTCTTC
cdr3_aa: CASSSLLASNEQFF
clone_size: -
j_call: TRBJ2-1
v_call: TRBV5-1
cdr3_length: 14
d_call: -

cdr3_nt: TGTGCCAGCAGAGGCCGGCGGGACTCTGGAAACACCATATATTTT
cdr3_aa: CASRGRRDSGNTIYF
clone_size: few
j_call: TRBJ1-3
v_call: TRBV7-9
cdr3_length: 15
d_call: -

cdr3_nt: TGTGCCAGCAGCTCGGGACTAGCGGGGGGGTCAGATACGCAGTATTTT
cdr3_aa: CASSSGLAGGSDTQYF
clone_size: -
j_call: TRBJ2-3
v_call: TRBV7-3
cdr3_length: 16
d_call: TRBD2

cdr3_nt: TGTGCCAGTAGTATAAGGAGGGCAACTAATGAAAAACTGTTTTTT
cdr3_aa: CASSIRRATNEKLFF
clone_size: -
j_call: TRBJ1-4
v_call: TRBV19
cdr3_length: 15
d_call: -

cdr3_nt: TGTGCCACCTCCAGGCAAGATACGCAGTATTTT
cdr3_aa: CATSRQDTQYF
clone_size: -
j_call: TRBJ2-3
v_call: TRBV10-3
cdr3_length: 11
d_call: -

cdr3_nt: TGTGCCAGCAGTTATGGGACAGTCTATGGCTACACCTTC
cdr3_aa: CASSYGTVYGYTF
clone_size: -
j_call: TRBJ1-2
v_call: TRBV6-2/TRBV6-3
cdr3_length: 13
d_call: TRBD1

cdr3_nt: TGTGCCAGCTCACCTAATACTGGTTCCTACGAGCAGTACTTC
cdr3_aa: CASSPNTGSYEQYF
clone_size: once
j_call: TRBJ2-7
v_call: TRBV18
cdr3_length: 14
d_call: -

cdr3_nt: TGTGCCAGCCGGGGGGGCTTAGGTGAGGGCTACACCTTC
cdr3_aa: CASRGGLGEGYTF
clone_size: once
j_call: TRBJ1-2
v_call: TRBV27
cdr3_length: 13
d_call: -

cdr3_nt: TGTGCCAGTAGTGGGGGAGGAGATGGAGAGACCCAGTACTTC
cdr3_aa: CASSGGGDGETQYF
clone_size: -
j_call: TRBJ2-5
v_call: TRBV19
cdr3_length: 14
d_call: -

cdr3_nt: TGTGCCAGCAGCCAAGATGCCCAGGCGGGGGGGTTCCGCGAGCAGTACTTC
cdr3_aa: CASSQDAQAGGFREQYF
clone_size: -
j_call: TRBJ2-7
v_call: TRBV3-1/TRBV3-2
cdr3_length: 17
d_call: TRBD2

cdr3_nt: TGTGCCAGCAGTTTATCTAGGGGCCGCACGACTGAAGCTTTCTTT
cdr3_aa: CASSLSRGRTTEAFF
clone_size: -
j_call: TRBJ1-1
v_call: TRBV27
cdr3_length: 15
d_call: -

cdr3_nt: TGTGCCAGCAGCGGCTTAGGGGCCTATGGCTACACCTTC
cdr3_aa: CASSGLGAYGYTF
clone_size: -
j_call: TRBJ1-2
v_call: TRBV7-8
cdr3_length: 13
d_call: -

cdr3_nt: TGTGCCAGCAGTTTCGGGACAGGGTACAATCAGCCCCAGCATTTT
cdr3_aa: CASSFGTGYNQPQHF
clone_size: -
j_call: TRBJ1-5
v_call: TRBV28
cdr3_length: 15
d_call: TRBD1

cdr3_nt: TGTGCCAGCAGCCAACTCTACGGGGGGGGGAACACTGAAGCTTTCTTT
cdr3_aa: CASSQLYGGGNTEAFF
clone_size: -
j_call: TRBJ1-1
v_call: TRBV3-1/TRBV3-2
cdr3_length: 16
d_call: -

cdr3_nt: TGCAGCGTTACGCGGGACAGATCTGGAAACACCATATATTTT
cdr3_aa: CSVTRDRSGNTIYF
clone_size: -
j_call: TRBJ1-3
v_call: TRBV29-1
cdr3_length: 14
d_call: TRBD1

cdr3_nt: TGTGCCAGCAGTGACTCCCTCGGACTAGTCATTAGGGAGACCCAGTACTTC
cdr3_aa: CASSDSLGLVIRETQYF
clone_size: -
j_call: TRBJ2-5
v_call: TRBV25-1
cdr3_length: 17
d_call: TRBD2

cdr3_nt: TGTGCCAGCAGTCCCCTGGGACACTCCAATTCACCCCTCCACTTT
cdr3_aa: CASSPLGHSNSPLHF
clone_size: once
j_call: TRBJ1-6
v_call: TRBV6-5
cdr3_length: 15
d_call: -

cdr3_nt: TGTGCCAGCATTGCGGGACTTTACGAGCAGTACTTC
cdr3_aa: CASIAGLYEQYF
clone_size: -
j_call: TRBJ2-7
v_call: TRBV2
cdr3_length: 12
d_call: -

cdr3_nt: TGCGCCAGCAGCTTTCAGACAGGGATAGCTAACTATGGCTACACCTTC
cdr3_aa: CASSFQTGIANYGYTF
clone_size: -
j_call: TRBJ1-2
v_call: TRBV5-1
cdr3_length: 16
d_call: TRBD1

cdr3_nt: TGCGCCAGCAGCCCCCCTCTGACAGGGGGTAAATATGGCTACACCTTC
cdr3_aa: CASSPPLTGGKYGYTF
clone_size: -
j_call: TRBJ1-2
v_call: TRBV4-1
cdr3_length: 16
d_call: TRBD1

cdr3_nt: TGTGCCAGCAGTGAAGGCGTAGGGGTCGGCTACACCTTC
cdr3_aa: CASSEGVGVGYTF
clone_size: -
j_call: TRBJ1-2
v_call: TRBV6-1
cdr3_length: 13
d_call: -

cdr3_nt: TGTGCCAGCATAGGGACAGGGGTCTACGAGCAGTACTTC
cdr3_aa: CASIGTGVYEQYF
clone_size: few
j_call: TRBJ2-7
v_call: TRBV2
cdr3_length: 13
d_call: TRBD1

cdr3_nt: TGTGCCAGCAGTCCCACAGGGGTCGGGGCGAATGAAAAACTGTTTTTT
cdr3_aa: CASSPTGVGANEKLFF
clone_size: -
j_call: TRBJ1-4
v_call: TRBV28
cdr3_length: 16
d_call: TRBD1

cdr3_nt: TGCGCCAGCAGCTTGGTACCAGGGAACGGCCAAGAGACCCAGTACTTC
cdr3_aa: CASSLVPGNGQETQYF
clone_size: once
j_call: TRBJ2-5
v_call: TRBV5-1
cdr3_length: 16
d_call: -

cdr3_nt: TGTGCCAGCAGCCCTTTACAGGGGGCAAGGAATTCACCCCTCCACTTT
cdr3_aa: CASSPLQGARNSPLHF
clone_size: -
j_call: TRBJ1-6
v_call: TRBV7-2
cdr3_length: 16
d_call: TRBD1

cdr3_nt: TGTGCCAGCAGCTTGTCGTATAGCACAGATACGCAGTATTTT
cdr3_aa: CASSLSYSTDTQYF
clone_size: -
j_call: TRBJ2-3
v_call: TRBV5-6
cdr3_length: 14
d_call: -

cdr3_nt: TGCGCCAGCACCCCCCCTGGACAGGGTTCCCACGAGCAGTACTTC
cdr3_aa: CASTPPGQGSHEQYF
clone_size: -
j_call: TRBJ2-7
v_call: TRBV10-1
cdr3_length: 15
d_call: TRBD1

cdr3_nt: TGTGCTAGCAGCTTAGGCCCGGGGGGATCCTACAATGAGCAGTTCTTC
cdr3_aa: CASSLGPGGSYNEQFF
clone_size: once
j_call: TRBJ2-1
v_call: TRBV7-7
cdr3_length: 16
d_call: TRBD2

cdr3_nt: TGTGCCAGCAGTTACGGGGCGGGGGATCAAGAGACCCAGTACTTC
cdr3_aa: CASSYGAGDQETQYF
clone_size: -
j_call: TRBJ2-5
v_call: TRBV6-5
cdr3_length: 15
d_call: TRBD2

cdr3_nt: TGCAGCGTTGGGTCGGCAGGGGGCCGCGCGAACACCGGGGAGCTGTTTTTT
cdr3_aa: CSVGSAGGRANTGELFF
clone_size: once
j_call: TRBJ2-2
v_call: TRBV29-1
cdr3_length: 17
d_call: TRBD1

cdr3_nt: TGTGCCAGCAGCGGCAGGACTGGGAACACTGAAGCTTTCTTT
cdr3_aa: CASSGRTGNTEAFF
clone_size: -
j_call: TRBJ1-1
v_call: TRBV7-2
cdr3_length: 14
d_call: -

cdr3_nt: TGTGCCAGGTTAGCGGGGTGGGGCACAGATACGCAGTATTTT
cdr3_aa: CARLAGWGTDTQYF
clone_size: -
j_call: TRBJ2-3
v_call: TRBV7-9
cdr3_length: 14
d_call: TRBD2

cdr3_nt: TGTGCCAGCGGGTTAGGACAGGGGGGTTCCTATAATTCACCCCTCCACTTT
cdr3_aa: CASGLGQGGSYNSPLHF
clone_size: once
j_call: TRBJ1-6
v_call: TRBV28
cdr3_length: 17
d_call: TRBD1